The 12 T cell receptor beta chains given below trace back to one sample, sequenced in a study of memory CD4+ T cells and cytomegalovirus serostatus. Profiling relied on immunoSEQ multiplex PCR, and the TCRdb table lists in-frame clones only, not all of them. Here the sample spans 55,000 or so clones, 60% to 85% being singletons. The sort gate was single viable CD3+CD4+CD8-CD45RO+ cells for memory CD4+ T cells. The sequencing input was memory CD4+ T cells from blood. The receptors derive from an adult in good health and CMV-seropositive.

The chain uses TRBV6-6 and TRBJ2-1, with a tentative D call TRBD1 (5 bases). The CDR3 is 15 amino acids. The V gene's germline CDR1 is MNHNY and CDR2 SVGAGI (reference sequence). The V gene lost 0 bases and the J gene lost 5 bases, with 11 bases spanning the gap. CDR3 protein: CASSYSRVRDNEQFF. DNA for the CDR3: TGTGCCAGCAGTTACTCCAGGGTGCGCGACAATGAGCAGTTCTTC.

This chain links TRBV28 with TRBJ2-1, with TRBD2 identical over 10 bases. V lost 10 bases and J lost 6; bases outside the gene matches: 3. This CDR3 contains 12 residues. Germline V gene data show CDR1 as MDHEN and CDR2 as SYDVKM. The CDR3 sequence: CATKREGNEQFF. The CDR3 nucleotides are TGTGCCACCAAGCGGGAGGGCAATGAGCAGTTCTTC.

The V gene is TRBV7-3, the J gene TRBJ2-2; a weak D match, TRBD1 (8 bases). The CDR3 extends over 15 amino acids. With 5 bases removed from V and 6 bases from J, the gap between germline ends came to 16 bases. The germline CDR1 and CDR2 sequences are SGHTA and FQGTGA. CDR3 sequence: CASSLRQGRAGELFF. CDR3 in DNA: TGTGCCAGCAGCCTGAGACAGGGGAGGGCCGGGGAGCTGTTTTTT.

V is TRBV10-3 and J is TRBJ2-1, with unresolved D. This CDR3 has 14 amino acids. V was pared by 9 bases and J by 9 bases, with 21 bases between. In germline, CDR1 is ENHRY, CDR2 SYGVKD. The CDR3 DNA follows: TGTGCCATATCCCCATCCCCAAACGTTGGTGAGCAGTTCTTC. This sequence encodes CAISPSPNVGEQFF.

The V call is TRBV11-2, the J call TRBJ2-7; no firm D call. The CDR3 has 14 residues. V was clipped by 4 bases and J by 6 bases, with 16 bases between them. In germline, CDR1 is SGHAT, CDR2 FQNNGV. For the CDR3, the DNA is TGTGCCAGCAGCTCTTTCGAGGTCCGGAGCGAGCAGTACTTC. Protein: CASSSFEVRSEQYF.

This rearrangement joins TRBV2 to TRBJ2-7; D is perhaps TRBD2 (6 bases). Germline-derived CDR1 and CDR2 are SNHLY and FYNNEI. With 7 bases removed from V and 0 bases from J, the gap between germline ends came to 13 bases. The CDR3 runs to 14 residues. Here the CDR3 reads CASIGGASSYEQYF. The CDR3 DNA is TGTGCCAGCATCGGAGGGGCTAGCTCCTACGAGCAGTACTTC.

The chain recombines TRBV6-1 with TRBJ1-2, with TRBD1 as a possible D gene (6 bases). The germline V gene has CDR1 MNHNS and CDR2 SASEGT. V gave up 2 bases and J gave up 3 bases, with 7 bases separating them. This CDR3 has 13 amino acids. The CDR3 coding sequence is TGTGCCAGCAGTGAACAGGGGCACTATGGCTACACCTTC. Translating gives CASSEQGHYGYTF.

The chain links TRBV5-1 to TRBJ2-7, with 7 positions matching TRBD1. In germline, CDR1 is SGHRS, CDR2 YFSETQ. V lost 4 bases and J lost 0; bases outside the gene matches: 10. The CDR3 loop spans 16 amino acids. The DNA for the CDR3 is TGCGCCAGCAGCACAACAGGGGACCGGAGCTCCTACGAGCAGTACTTC. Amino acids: CASSTTGDRSSYEQYF.

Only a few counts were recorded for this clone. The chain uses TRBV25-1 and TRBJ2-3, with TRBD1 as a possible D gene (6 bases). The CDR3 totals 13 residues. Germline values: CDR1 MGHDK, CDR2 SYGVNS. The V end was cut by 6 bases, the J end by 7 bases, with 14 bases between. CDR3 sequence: CASSGQTQNTQYF. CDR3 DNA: TGTGCCAGCAGCGGACAGACACAGAATACGCAGTATTTT.

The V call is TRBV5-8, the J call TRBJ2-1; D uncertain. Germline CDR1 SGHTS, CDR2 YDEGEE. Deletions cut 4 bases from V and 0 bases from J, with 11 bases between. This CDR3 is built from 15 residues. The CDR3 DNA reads TGTGCCAGCAGCCCCGTAGTAACCTCCTACAATGAGCAGTTCTTC. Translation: CASSPVVTSYNEQFF.

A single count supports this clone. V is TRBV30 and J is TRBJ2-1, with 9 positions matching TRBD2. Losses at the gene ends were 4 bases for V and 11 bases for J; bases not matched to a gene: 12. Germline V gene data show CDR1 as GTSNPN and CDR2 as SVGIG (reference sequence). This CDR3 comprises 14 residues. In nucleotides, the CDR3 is TGTGCCTGGAACGCGGCGGGGGGGAGGGGGAAGCAGTTCTTC. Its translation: CAWNAAGGRGKQFF.

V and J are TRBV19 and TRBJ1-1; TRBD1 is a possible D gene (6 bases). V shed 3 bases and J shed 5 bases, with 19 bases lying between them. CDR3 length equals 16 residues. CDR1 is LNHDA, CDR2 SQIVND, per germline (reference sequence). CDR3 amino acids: CASSMGGGWSGTEAFF. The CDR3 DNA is TGTGCCAGTAGTATGGGGGGGGGCTGGAGCGGAACTGAAGCTTTCTTT.